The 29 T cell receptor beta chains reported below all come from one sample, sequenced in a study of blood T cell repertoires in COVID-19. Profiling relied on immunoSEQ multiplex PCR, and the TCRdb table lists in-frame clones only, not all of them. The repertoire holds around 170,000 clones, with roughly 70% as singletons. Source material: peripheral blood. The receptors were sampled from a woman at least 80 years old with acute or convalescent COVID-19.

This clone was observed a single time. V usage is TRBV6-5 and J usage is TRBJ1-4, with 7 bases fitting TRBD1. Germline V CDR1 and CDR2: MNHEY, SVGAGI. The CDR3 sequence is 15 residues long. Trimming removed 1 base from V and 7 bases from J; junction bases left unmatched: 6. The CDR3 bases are TGTGCCAGCAGTTACTTAGGCCAGGGGGTTGAAAAACTGTTTTTT. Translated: CASSYLGQGVEKLFF.

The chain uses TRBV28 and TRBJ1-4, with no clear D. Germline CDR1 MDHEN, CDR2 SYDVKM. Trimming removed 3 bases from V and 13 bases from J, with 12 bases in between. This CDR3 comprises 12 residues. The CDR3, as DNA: TGTGCCAGCAGTTTCAACGGACGGGGACTGTTTTTT. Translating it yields CASSFNGRGLFF.

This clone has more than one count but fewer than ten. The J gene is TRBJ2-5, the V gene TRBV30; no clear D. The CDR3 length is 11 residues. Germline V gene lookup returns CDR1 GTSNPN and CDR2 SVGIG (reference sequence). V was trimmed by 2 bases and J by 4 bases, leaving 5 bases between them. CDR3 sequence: CAWSSGETQYF. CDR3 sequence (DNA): TGTGCCTGGAGTTCGGGAGAGACCCAGTACTTC.

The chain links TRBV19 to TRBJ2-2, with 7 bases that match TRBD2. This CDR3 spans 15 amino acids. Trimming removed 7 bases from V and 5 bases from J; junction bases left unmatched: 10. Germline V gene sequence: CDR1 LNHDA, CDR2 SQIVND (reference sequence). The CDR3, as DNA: TGTGCCAGTACATATAGGGCGGGAGTTACCGGGGAGCTGTTTTTT. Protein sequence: CASTYRAGVTGELFF.

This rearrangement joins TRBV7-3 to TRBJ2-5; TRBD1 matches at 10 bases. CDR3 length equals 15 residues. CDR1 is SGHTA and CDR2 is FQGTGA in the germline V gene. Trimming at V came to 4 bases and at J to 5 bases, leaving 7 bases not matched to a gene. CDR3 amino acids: CASSSGQGSLETQYF. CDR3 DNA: TGTGCCAGCAGCTCGGGACAGGGGTCTCTGGAGACCCAGTACTTC.

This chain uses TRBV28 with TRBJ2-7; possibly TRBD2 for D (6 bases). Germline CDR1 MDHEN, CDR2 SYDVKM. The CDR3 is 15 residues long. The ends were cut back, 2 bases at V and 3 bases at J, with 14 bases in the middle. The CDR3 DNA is TGTGCCAGCAGTTTAGCAGGGACGGGAGACTACGAGCAGTACTTC. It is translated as CASSLAGTGDYEQYF.

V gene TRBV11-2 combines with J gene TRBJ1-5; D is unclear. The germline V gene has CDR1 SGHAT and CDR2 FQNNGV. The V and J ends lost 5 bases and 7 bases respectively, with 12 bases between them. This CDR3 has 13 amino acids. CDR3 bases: TGTGCCAGCAGCAGCGGGTTAACCCAGCCCCAGCATTTT. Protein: CASSSGLTQPQHF.

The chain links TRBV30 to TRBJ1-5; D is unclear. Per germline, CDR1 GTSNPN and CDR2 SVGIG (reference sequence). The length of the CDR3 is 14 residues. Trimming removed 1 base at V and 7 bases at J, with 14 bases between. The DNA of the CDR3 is TGTGCCTGGAGTGCACCCCGGGGTACCCAGCCCCAGCATTTT. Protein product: CAWSAPRGTQPQHF.

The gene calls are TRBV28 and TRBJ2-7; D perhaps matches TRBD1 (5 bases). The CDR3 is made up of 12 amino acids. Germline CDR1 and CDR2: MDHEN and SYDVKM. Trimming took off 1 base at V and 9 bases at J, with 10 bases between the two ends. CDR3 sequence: CASSLSPRVQYF. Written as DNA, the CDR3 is TGTGCCAGCAGTTTATCTCCCAGGGTGCAGTACTTC.

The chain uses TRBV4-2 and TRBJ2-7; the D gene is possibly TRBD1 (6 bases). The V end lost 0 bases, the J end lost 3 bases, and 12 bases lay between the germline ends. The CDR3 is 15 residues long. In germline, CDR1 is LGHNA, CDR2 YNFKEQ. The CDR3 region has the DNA TGTGCCAGCAGCCAAGAAGGGACACCTGGCTACGAGCAGTACTTC. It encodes CASSQEGTPGYEQYF.

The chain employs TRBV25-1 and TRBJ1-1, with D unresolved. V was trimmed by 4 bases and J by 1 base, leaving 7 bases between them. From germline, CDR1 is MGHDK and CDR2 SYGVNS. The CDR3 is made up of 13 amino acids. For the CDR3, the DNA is TGTGCCAGCAGTGGGGCTGGGAACACTGAAGCTTTCTTT. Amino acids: CASSGAGNTEAFF.

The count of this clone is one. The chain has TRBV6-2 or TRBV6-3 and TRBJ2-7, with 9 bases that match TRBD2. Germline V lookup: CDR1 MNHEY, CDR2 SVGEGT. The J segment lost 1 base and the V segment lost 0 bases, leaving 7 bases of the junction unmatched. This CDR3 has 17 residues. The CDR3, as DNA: TGTGCCAGCAGTTACTCGGGTCTGGGACTAGCATCCTACGAGCAGTACTTC. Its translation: CASSYSGLGLASYEQYF.

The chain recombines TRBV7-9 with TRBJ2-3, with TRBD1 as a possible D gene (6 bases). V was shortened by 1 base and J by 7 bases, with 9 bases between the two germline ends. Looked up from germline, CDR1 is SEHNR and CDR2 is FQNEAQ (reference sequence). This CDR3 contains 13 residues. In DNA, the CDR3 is TGTGCCAGCAGCTTAGGGGGGCTATATACGCAGTATTTT. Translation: CASSLGGLYTQYF.

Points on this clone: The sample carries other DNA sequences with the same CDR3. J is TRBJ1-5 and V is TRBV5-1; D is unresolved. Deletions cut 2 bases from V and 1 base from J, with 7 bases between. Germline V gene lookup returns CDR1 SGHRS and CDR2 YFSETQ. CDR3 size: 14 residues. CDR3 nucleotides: TGCGCCAGCAGCTTAGGCGGGAGCAATCAGCCCCAGCATTTT. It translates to CASSLGGSNQPQHF.

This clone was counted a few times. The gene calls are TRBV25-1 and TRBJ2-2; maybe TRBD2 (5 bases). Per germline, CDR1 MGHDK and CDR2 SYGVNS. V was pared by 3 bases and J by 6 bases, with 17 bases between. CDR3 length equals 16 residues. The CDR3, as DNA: TGTGCCAGCAGTGACTCCAGCCTACTAGTTTCCGGGGAGCTGTTTTTT. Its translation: CASSDSSLLVSGELFF.

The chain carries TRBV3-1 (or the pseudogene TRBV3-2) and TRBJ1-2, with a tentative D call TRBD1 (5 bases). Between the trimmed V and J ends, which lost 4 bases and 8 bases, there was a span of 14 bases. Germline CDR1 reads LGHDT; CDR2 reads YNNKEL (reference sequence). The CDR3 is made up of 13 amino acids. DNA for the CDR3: TGTGCCAGCAGCCTGATGGGGCTGTCCGGCTACACCTTC. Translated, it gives CASSLMGLSGYTF.

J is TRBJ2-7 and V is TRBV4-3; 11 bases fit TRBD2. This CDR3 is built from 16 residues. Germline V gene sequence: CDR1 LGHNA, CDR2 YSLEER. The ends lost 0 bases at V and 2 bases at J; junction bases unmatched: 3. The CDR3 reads CASSQEATSGTYEQYF. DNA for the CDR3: TGCGCCAGCAGCCAAGAAGCGACTAGCGGGACCTACGAGCAGTACTTC.

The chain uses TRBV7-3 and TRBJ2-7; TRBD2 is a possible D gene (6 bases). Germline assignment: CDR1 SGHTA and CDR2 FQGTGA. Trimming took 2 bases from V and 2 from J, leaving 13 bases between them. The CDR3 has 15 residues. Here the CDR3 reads CASSLASGGTYEQYF. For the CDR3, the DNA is TGTGCCAGCAGCTTAGCCTCTGGAGGGACCTACGAGCAGTACTTC.

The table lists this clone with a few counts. The DNA for the CDR3 is TGTGCCAGCAGCCCGAGGCAGGGGGCGCTAGGTAGCGGGGAGCTGTTTTTT. Translated, it gives CASSPRQGALGSGELFF. The J gene is TRBJ2-2, the V gene TRBV11-2; 8 bases agree with TRBD1. Germline V gives CDR1 SGHAT, CDR2 FQNNGV. CDR3 length: 17 residues. V was pared by 5 bases and J by 7 bases, with 15 bases of the junction left unmatched.

DNA for the CDR3: TGCGCCAGCAGTAAATTGACTAGCGGGAGCTCAGATACGCAGTATTTT. Translation gives CASSKLTSGSSDTQYF. J is TRBJ2-3 and V is TRBV10-1, with 12 positions matching TRBD2. CDR3 length: 16 residues. With 5 bases clipped from V and 4 bases from J, the junction kept 7 bases outside the gene matches. The germline gives CDR1 WNHNN, CDR2 SYGVQD (reference sequence).

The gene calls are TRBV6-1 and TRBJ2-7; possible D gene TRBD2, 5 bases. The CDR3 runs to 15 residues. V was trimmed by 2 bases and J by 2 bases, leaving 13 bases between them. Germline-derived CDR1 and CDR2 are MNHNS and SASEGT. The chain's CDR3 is CASSELARVTYEQYF. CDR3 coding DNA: TGTGCCAGCAGTGAACTAGCTAGAGTCACCTACGAGCAGTACTTC.

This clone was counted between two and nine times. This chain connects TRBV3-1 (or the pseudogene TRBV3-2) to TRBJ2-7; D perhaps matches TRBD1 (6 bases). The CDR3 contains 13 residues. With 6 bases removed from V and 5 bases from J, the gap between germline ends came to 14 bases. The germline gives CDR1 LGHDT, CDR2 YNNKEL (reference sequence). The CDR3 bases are TGTGCCAGCAGGCCGACAGGTTCTGACGAGCAGTACTTC. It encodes CASRPTGSDEQYF.

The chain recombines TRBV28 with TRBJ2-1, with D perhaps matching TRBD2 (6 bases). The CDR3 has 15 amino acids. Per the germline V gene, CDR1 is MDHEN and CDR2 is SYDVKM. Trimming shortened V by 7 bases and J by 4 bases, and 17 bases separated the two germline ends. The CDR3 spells CASTSSGVRYNEQFF. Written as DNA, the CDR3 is TGTGCCAGCACCTCGTCGGGGGTAAGGTACAATGAGCAGTTCTTC.

DNA for the CDR3: TGTGCCAGCTGGACCGGGACAGGGGGCGGGAGGGGCGAGCAGTACTTC. It is translated as CASWTGTGGGRGEQYF. This chain joins TRBV7-8 and TRBJ2-7; 12 bases align to TRBD1. The CDR3 sequence is 16 residues long. V dropped 8 bases and J dropped 6; count of bases not matched to a gene: 14. Per the germline V gene, CDR1 is SGHVS and CDR2 is FQNEAQ.

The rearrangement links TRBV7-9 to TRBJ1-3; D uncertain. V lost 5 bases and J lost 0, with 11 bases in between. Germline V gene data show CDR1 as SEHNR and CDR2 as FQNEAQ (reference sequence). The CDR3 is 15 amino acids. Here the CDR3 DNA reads TGTGCCAGCAGCCGGGGAGTTAACTCTGGAAACACCATATATTTT. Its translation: CASSRGVNSGNTIYF.

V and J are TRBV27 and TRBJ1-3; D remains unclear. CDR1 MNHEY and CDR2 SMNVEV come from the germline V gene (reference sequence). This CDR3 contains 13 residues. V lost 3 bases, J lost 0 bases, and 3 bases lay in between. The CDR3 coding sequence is TGTGCCAGCAGTTTTAGCTCTGGAAACACCATATATTTT. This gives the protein CASSFSSGNTIYF.

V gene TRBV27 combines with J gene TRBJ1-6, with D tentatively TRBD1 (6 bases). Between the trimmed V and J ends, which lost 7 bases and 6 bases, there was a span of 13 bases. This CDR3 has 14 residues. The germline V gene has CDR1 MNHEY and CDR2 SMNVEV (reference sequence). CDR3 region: CASTPRGANSPLHF. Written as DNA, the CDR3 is TGTGCCAGCACCCCCCGGGGGGCTAATTCACCCCTCCACTTT.

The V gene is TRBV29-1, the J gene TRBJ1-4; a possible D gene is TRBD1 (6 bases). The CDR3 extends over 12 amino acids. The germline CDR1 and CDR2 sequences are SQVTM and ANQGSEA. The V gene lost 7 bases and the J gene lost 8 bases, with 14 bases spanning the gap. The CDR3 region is CSAETTGEKLFF. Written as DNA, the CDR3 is TGCAGCGCCGAGACCACAGGGGAAAAACTGTTTTTT.

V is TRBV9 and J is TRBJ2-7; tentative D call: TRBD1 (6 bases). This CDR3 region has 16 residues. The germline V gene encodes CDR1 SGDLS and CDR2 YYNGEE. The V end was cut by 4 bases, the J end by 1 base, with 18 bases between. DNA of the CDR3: TGTGCCAGCAGCCGCAGTTGGACAGCTGCTTCCTACGAGCAGTACTTC. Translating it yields CASSRSWTAASYEQYF.